This T cell receptor beta chain stems from a study of beta chain features in type 1 diabetes. Study conclusions and caveats: Shorter TCRB CDR3s, moderately but significantly so, were found in Type 1 diabetes patients in all four CD4+ subsets.

The entirety of the isolated RNA underwent reverse transcription, so expressed TCRB transcripts were sequenced. Clones were sequenced by immunoSEQ multiplex PCR, and TCRdb holds only the in-frame ones, with some missing. The table shows some 150,000 clones, with 13% occurring only once. The CDR3 length is 14 residues. In germline, CDR1 is MNHEY, CDR2 SMNVEV (reference sequence). Between the trimmed V and J ends, which lost 3 bases and 3 bases, there was a span of 12 bases. As to this clone: Antigen unknown.

The receptor was isolated from a man aged 18 to 30 with type 1 diabetes. The chain carries TRBV27 and TRBJ2-7; D is uncertain. Sequencing used central memory CD4+ T cells from blood. CDR3 loop: CASSLIGPLYEQYF. CDR3 DNA sequence: TGTGCCAGCAGTTTGATAGGGCCCCTCTACGAGCAGTACTTC.